A single sample gave rise to the 25 T cell receptor beta chains below, sequenced in a study of CD8 T cells in ankylosing spondylitis. TCRdb ran MiXCR on the 5' RACE reads and lists one entry per CDR3 protein. The sample shows 200,000 to 300,000 distinct CDR3 sequences, more than 20% of them seen only once. Sample: blood, either unsorted or a sorted T cell fraction (not recorded which). Every receptor here comes from a male donor with ankylosing spondylitis or in good health (not recorded which).

The rearrangement uses TRBV7-2 and TRBJ2-5; D call uncertain. The CDR3 runs to 12 residues. The V gene's germline CDR1 is SGHTA and CDR2 FQGNSA. V was cut by 3 bases and J by 6 bases, with 8 bases left in between. The CDR3 DNA reads as TGTGCCAGCAGCTTCCCTTCGAAGACCCAGTACTTC. Encoded protein: CASSFPSKTQYF.

The J gene is TRBJ2-1, the V gene TRBV12-3 or TRBV12-4; D unresolved. CDR3 length equals 13 residues. Trimming pared 3 bases from V and 6 bases from J, leaving 9 bases between. The CDR3 region is CASSFSFGNEQFF. The CDR3 nucleotides are TGTGCCAGCAGTTTTTCTTTTGGCAATGAGCAGTTCTTC.

This clonotype was recorded a few times. The gene calls are TRBV20-1 and TRBJ1-6; D is perhaps TRBD1 (5 bases). This CDR3 comprises 14 residues. The germline gives CDR1 DFQATT, CDR2 SNEGSKA (reference sequence). V lost 3 bases to trimming and J lost 5 bases, with 11 bases between them. Here the CDR3 DNA reads TGCAGTGCTAGTTCCCCGACAGATAATTCACCCCTCCACTTT. Translating gives CSASSPTDNSPLHF.

This clonotype occurred a few times. The chain is built from TRBV5-1 and TRBJ2-1, with 12 bases aligning to TRBD2. The CDR3 spans 16 residues. Per germline, CDR1 SGHRS and CDR2 YFSETQ. Germline trimming cut 0 bases from V and 6 bases from J; bases unmatched to any gene: 4. The CDR3 DNA sequence: TGCGCCAGCAGCTTGGCACTAGCGGGGGGAGGCAATGAGCAGTTCTTC. Translating it yields CASSLALAGGGNEQFF.

This clonotype has at least ten counts. The genes are TRBV6-1 and TRBJ2-2; 8 nucleotides match TRBD2. Germline CDR1 MNHNS, CDR2 SASEGT. The CDR3 length is 16 residues. The ends lost 6 bases at V and 7 bases at J; junction bases unmatched: 13. DNA of the CDR3: TGTGCCAGCAGCCCCCCCGGGGGGGCTGGGGTCGGGGAGCTGTTTTTT. It translates to CASSPPGGAGVGELFF.

This clonotype was observed many times. The chain joins TRBV20-1 to TRBJ1-2; unclear D gene. This CDR3 is 12 amino acids long. From germline, CDR1 is DFQATT and CDR2 SNEGSKA (reference sequence). V shed 6 bases and J shed 2 bases, with 10 bases lying between them. The CDR3 is CSARPVNYGYTF. CDR3 nucleotides: TGCAGTGCCCGACCCGTAAACTATGGCTACACCTTC.

This clonotype is labeled medium-sized. The chain is built from TRBV20-1 and TRBJ2-7; tentative D call: TRBD1 (5 bases). V was shortened by 5 bases and J by 0 bases, with 17 bases between the two germline ends. The germline V gene encodes CDR1 DFQATT and CDR2 SNEGSKA (reference sequence). The CDR3 is 15 residues long. DNA for the CDR3: TGCAGTGCTCCAGACAAGGGGAAGAGCTCCTACGAGCAGTACTTC. Its protein product is CSAPDKGKSSYEQYF.

CDR3 nucleotides: TGCAGTACAGCTATTAATGAAAAACTGTTTTTT. This codes for CSTAINEKLFF. The chain employs TRBV20-1 and TRBJ1-4; D is ambiguous. The CDR3 totals 11 residues. V was shortened by 8 bases and J by 4 bases, with 8 bases between the two germline ends. The germline V gene has CDR1 DFQATT and CDR2 SNEGSKA (reference sequence).

The sample holds many counts of this clonotype. The chain is built from TRBV20-1 and TRBJ2-3; TRBD1 aligns across 9 bases. Germline V CDR1 and CDR2: DFQATT, SNEGSKA (reference sequence). This CDR3 contains 13 residues. Trimming took 6 bases from V and 4 from J; bases not matched to a gene: 5. DNA of the CDR3: TGCAGTGCCCAGAGACAGGGGGCAGATACGCAGTATTTT. This translates into CSAQRQGADTQYF.

This clonotype was observed at least ten times. The chain uses TRBV20-1 and TRBJ2-7, with D tentatively TRBD1 or TRBD2 (5 bases each). Germline V CDR1 and CDR2: DFQATT, SNEGSKA (reference sequence). V lost 1 base to trimming and J lost 0 bases, with 10 bases between them. There are 14 residues in the CDR3. Here the CDR3 reads CSARAQGASYEQYF. CDR3 in DNA: TGCAGTGCTAGAGCCCAGGGAGCCTCCTACGAGCAGTACTTC.

This clonotype was observed many times. This sequence joins TRBV20-1 and TRBJ1-5; D may be TRBD1 (5 bases). V dropped 6 bases and J dropped 2 bases, with 14 bases sitting between them. CDR3 length: 14 residues. Germline V lookup: CDR1 DFQATT, CDR2 SNEGSKA (reference sequence). CDR3 in amino acids: CSAPRWGGNQPQHF. Written as DNA, the CDR3 is TGCAGTGCCCCCCGCTGGGGCGGCAATCAGCCCCAGCATTTT.

This clonotype showed up just a few times. V usage is TRBV20-1 and J usage is TRBJ2-7, with 7 bases aligning to TRBD1. Germline V CDR1 and CDR2: DFQATT, SNEGSKA (reference sequence). V was clipped by 4 bases and J by 2 bases; unmatched bases: 2. The CDR3 length is 12 residues. The CDR3 DNA reads as TGCAGTGCTAAGGGGGCAGCCTACGAGCAGTACTTC. This encodes CSAKGAAYEQYF.

This clonotype appeared a few times. V and J are TRBV12-3 or TRBV12-4 and TRBJ2-1; D is perhaps TRBD1 (5 bases). V lost 3 bases and J lost 3, with 12 bases in between. CDR3 length: 15 amino acids. Here the CDR3 reads CASSFRTGHYNEQFF. The CDR3 region has the DNA TGTGCCAGCAGTTTCAGAACAGGCCACTACAATGAGCAGTTCTTC.

This clonotype is termed large. The gene calls are TRBV29-1 and TRBJ2-3; D gene unclear. Germline V gene sequence: CDR1 SQVTM, CDR2 ANQGSEA. V was trimmed by 5 bases and J by 4 bases, leaving 7 bases between them. This CDR3 contains 11 residues. The DNA of the CDR3 is TGCAGCGTTCAAACATCAGATACGCAGTATTTT. It yields the protein CSVQTSDTQYF.

This clonotype was seen only a few times. The chain has TRBV7-8 and TRBJ1-1; weak D call: TRBD1 (6 bases). Trimming left V 5 bases short and J 13 bases short, with 17 bases between. CDR1 SGHVS and CDR2 FQNEAQ come from the germline V gene. The CDR3 is 12 amino acids. The CDR3 DNA follows: TGTGCCAGCAGCGCATCCGGGACACTTATTTTCTTT. This encodes CASSASGTLIFF. Full variable domain (outside the CDR3, taken from reference TRBV7-8 and TRBJ1-1): GAGVSQSPRYKVAKRGQDVALRCDPISGHVSLFWYQQALGQGPEFLTYFQNEAQLDKSGLPSDRFFAERPEGSVSTLKIQRTQQEDSAVYLCASSASGTLIFFGQGTRLTVV.

The rearrangement uses TRBV6-5 and TRBJ2-1; 9 bases agree with TRBD2. V shed 0 bases and J 1 base; nucleotides not matched to a gene: 4. The CDR3 is made up of 17 amino acids. Per germline, CDR1 MNHEY and CDR2 SVGAGI. The CDR3 nucleotides are TGTGCCAGCAGTTACTCGAGGCGGGGGGGGTCCTACAATGAGCAGTTCTTC. Translation gives CASSYSRRGGSYNEQFF.

This clonotype came up many times. J is TRBJ2-5 and V is TRBV20-1; D not certain. This CDR3 is 11 amino acids long. Trimming removed 3 bases at V and 1 base at J, with 3 bases between. The germline V gene has CDR1 DFQATT and CDR2 SNEGSKA (reference sequence). The CDR3 bases are TGCAGTGCTAGCGGCCAAGAGACCCAGTACTTC. Protein sequence: CSASGQETQYF.

This clonotype came up a few times. This rearrangement joins TRBV6-7 to TRBJ2-6; D is uncertain. Being an ORF, TRBV6-7 has a function that is uncertain. CDR3 length equals 15 residues. Deletions cut 6 bases from V and 0 bases from J, with 9 bases between. The CDR3 here is CASSSTDSGANVLTF. As DNA, the CDR3 is TGTGCCAGCAGCTCTACAGACTCTGGGGCCAACGTCCTGACTTTC.

The V gene is TRBV4-2, the J gene TRBJ2-3; the D call may be TRBD1 or TRBD2 (7 bases each). This CDR3 comprises 17 residues. Germline V lookup: CDR1 LGHNA, CDR2 YNFKEQ. V was shortened by 3 bases and J by 2 bases, with 18 bases between the two germline ends. DNA of the CDR3: TGTGCCAGCAGCCAGTCACCAGGGGGGGGTACCACAGATACGCAGTATTTT. It is translated as CASSQSPGGGTTDTQYF.

This clonotype was seen ten or more times. V usage is TRBV12-3 or TRBV12-4 and J usage is TRBJ2-5; 8 nucleotides match TRBD2. Unmatched junction bases numbered 9, after V lost 8 bases and J lost 1 base. This CDR3 is built from 15 residues. CDR3 DNA: TGTGCCAGCTCCCCCGGGCGGGGGGCCCAAGAGACCCAGTACTTC. It specifies CASSPGRGAQETQYF.

Here the CDR3 DNA reads TGTGCCAGCAGCTTAGGGCAGAAATACAATGAGCAGTTCTTC. It yields the protein CASSLGQKYNEQFF. The genes are TRBV7-3 and TRBJ2-1; no clear D gene. The length of the CDR3 is 14 residues. The ends were cut back, 2 bases at V and 4 bases at J, with 9 bases in the middle. Germline V gives CDR1 SGHTA, CDR2 FQGTGA.

The V and J genes are TRBV20-1 and TRBJ2-5; D is unresolved. The V and J ends lost 4 bases and 3 bases respectively, with 6 bases between them. CDR3 size: 11 residues. The germline CDR1 and CDR2 sequences are DFQATT and SNEGSKA (reference sequence). CDR3 sequence reads: CSAIREETQYF. The CDR3 region has the DNA TGCAGTGCTATTCGGGAAGAGACCCAGTACTTC.

In this sample, this clonotype turned up many times. The V call is TRBV5-1, the J call TRBJ1-5, with D unresolved. Germline V gene data show CDR1 as SGHRS and CDR2 as YFSETQ. This CDR3 is built from 16 residues. V dropped 2 bases and J dropped 0 bases, with 12 bases sitting between them. CDR3: CASSFQELYSNQPQHF. The CDR3 bases are TGCGCCAGCAGCTTCCAGGAGCTATATAGCAATCAGCCCCAGCATTTT. The full variable domain, in which reference TRBV5-1 and TRBJ1-5 provide the parts outside the CDR3, is KAGVTQTPRYLIKTRGQQVTLSCSPISGHRSVSWYQQTPGQGLQFLFEYFSETQRNKGNFPGRFSGRQFSNSRSEMNVSTLELGDSALYLCASSFQELYSNQPQHFGDGTRLSIL.

The chain couples TRBV6-6 to TRBJ1-1; tentatively, D is TRBD1 (6 bases). Germline values: CDR1 MNHNY, CDR2 SVGAGI (reference sequence). V was shortened by 0 bases and J by 11 bases, with 13 bases between the two germline ends. The CDR3 is 13 amino acids. CDR3 protein: CASSYSTGPGAFF. The CDR3 bases are TGTGCCAGCAGTTACTCTACAGGGCCGGGGGCTTTCTTT.

This clonotype was found a few times. The rearrangement joins TRBV5-1 to TRBJ2-7, with 12 bases that match TRBD1. Germline V CDR1 and CDR2: SGHRS, YFSETQ. J lost 4 bases, V lost 4 bases, and 9 bases had no gene match. The length of the CDR3 is 16 residues. The CDR3 region is CASSLPGQGASYEQYF. DNA for the CDR3: TGCGCCAGCAGCCTTCCGGGACAGGGGGCATCTTACGAGCAGTACTTC.